These 24 T cell receptor beta chains originate from one sample sequenced in a study of post-analysis software for immune sequencing data. Regarding the study as a whole: TRBV5-6, TRBV5-1 and TRBV20-1 belonged to a set of roughly five TRBV segments that were more frequent in patients than controls.

These receptors' antigens are unknown. Incorporated into the TCR beta cDNA libraries were unique molecular identifiers, which served to reduce PCR and sequencing biases. One entry per CDR3 protein, called by TCRdb with MiXCR from the PCR reads. The table records hundreds of thousands of distinct CDR3 sequences, less than 35% of them present only once. What was sequenced was blood. The receptors stem from a girl between 5 and 17 years old with multiple sclerosis.

This clonotype has only a few counts. The gene calls are TRBV12-3 or TRBV12-4 and TRBJ2-6; D is uncertain. V gave up 8 bases and J gave up 0 bases, with 14 bases separating them. The CDR3 sequence is 16 residues long. Written as DNA, the CDR3 is TGTGCCAGCCGGCAAATGAAACGCTCTGGGGCCAACGTCCTGACTTTC. Translated, it gives CASRQMKRSGANVLTF.

This clonotype was seen more than once but under ten times. The V call is TRBV20-1, the J call TRBJ2-5; D could derive from TRBD1 or TRBD2 (5 bases each). V was cut by 6 bases and J by 11 bases, with 25 bases left in between. Germline values: CDR1 DFQATT, CDR2 SNEGSKA (reference sequence). The CDR3 runs 14 residues. The CDR3 nucleotides read TGCAGTGCCCGGGGCCTGATAGTAGCCTCTGGGCAGTACTTC. Protein product: CSARGLIVASGQYF.

A note on this clonotype: This could be a read error, since a much larger clone is one nucleotide away. This CDR3 fails to terminate in the conserved phenylalanine or tryptophan, so it likely reflects a read error. V usage is TRBV29-1 and J usage is TRBJ2-1, with TRBD2 matching over 8 bases. This CDR3 region has 13 residues. Germline V gives CDR1 SQVTM, CDR2 ANQGSEA. Trimming took 3 bases from V and 8 from J; bases not matched to a gene: 6. The CDR3 nucleotides read TGCAGCGTTGACTTGGCGGGGGGTTATGAGCAGTTCGTC. Translating gives CSVDLAGGYEQFV.

This chain links TRBV20-1 with TRBJ2-5; no clear D gene. CDR3 length equals 10 residues. Germline V lookup: CDR1 DFQATT, CDR2 SNEGSKA (reference sequence). CDR3 protein: CSPRPGTQYF. The CDR3 coding sequence is TGCAGCCCCAGACCCGGGACCCAGTACTTC.

This clonotype showed up just a few times. The chain recombines TRBV14 with TRBJ1-1; D gene uncertain. This CDR3 has 14 residues. V gave up 5 bases and J gave up 2 bases, with 12 bases separating them. The V gene's germline CDR1 is SGHDN and CDR2 FVKESK. CDR3 sequence reads: CASSNRRANTEAFF. In DNA, the CDR3 is TGTGCCAGCAGCAACAGACGGGCCAACACTGAAGCTTTCTTT.

This chain links TRBV4-1 with TRBJ2-7, with D perhaps TRBD1 or TRBD2 (5 bases each). Gene TRBJ2-5 matches the end of the DNA better, so the J call may be wrong. CDR1 and CDR2 (germline): MGHRA, YSYEKL. This CDR3 comprises 16 residues. CDR3 nucleotide sequence: TGCGCCAGCAGCCCCATGCTAGGTGGGGCGGGAGAGACCCAGTACTTC. It is translated as CASSPMLGGAGETQYF.

The chain couples TRBV29-1 to TRBJ1-4; TRBD1 might be the D (5 bases). The germline gives CDR1 SQVTM, CDR2 ANQGSEA. V lost 7 bases and J lost 7, with 16 bases in between. The CDR3 is made up of 13 amino acids. The DNA for the CDR3 is TGCAGCGCGCTAGTTGGGGGTGGTGAAAAACTGTTTTTT. Translated: CSALVGGGEKLFF.

The chain combines TRBV29-1 with TRBJ2-7; 10 nucleotides line up with TRBD2. The junction had 3 bases not matched to a gene; V was cut back by 3 bases and J by 4 bases. This CDR3 is 13 amino acids long. Germline values: CDR1 SQVTM, CDR2 ANQGSEA. CDR3 loop: CSVDTSGEYEQYF. The DNA of the CDR3 is TGCAGCGTTGACACTAGCGGGGAGTACGAGCAGTACTTC.

This chain links TRBV3-1 with TRBJ2-4, with D perhaps being TRBD1 or TRBD2 (5 bases each). Trimming cost V 1 base and J 9 bases, with 10 bases left between them. The CDR3 length is 13 residues. CDR1 LGHDT and CDR2 YNNKEL come from the germline V gene (reference sequence). The CDR3 DNA reads as TGTGCCAGCAGCCAAGCGGGACCCAGCATTCAGTACTTC. It encodes CASSQAGPSIQYF.

This clonotype was detected a few times. This chain connects TRBV20-1 to TRBJ2-5; D is undetermined. The CDR3 contains 12 residues. Germline CDR1 DFQATT, CDR2 SNEGSKA (reference sequence). The ends were cut back, 3 bases at V and 3 bases at J, with 8 bases in the middle. This CDR3 reads CSASPGKETQYF. The CDR3 region has the DNA TGCAGTGCTAGCCCCGGTAAAGAGACCCAGTACTTC.

The V and J genes are TRBV2 and TRBJ2-4; D possibly uses TRBD1 or TRBD2 (5 bases each). The germline gives CDR1 SNHLY, CDR2 FYNNEI. There are 12 residues in the CDR3. The V end lost 3 bases, the J end lost 13 bases, and 13 bases lay between the germline ends. The CDR3 bases are TGTGCCAGCAGTGATGTGGGGGTTACCCAGTACTTC. As protein: CASSDVGVTQYF.

This chain links TRBV7-9 with TRBJ2-4; TRBD1 matches at 9 bases. CDR3 size: 16 residues. V dropped 4 bases and J dropped 2; count of bases not matched to a gene: 6. In germline, CDR1 is SEHNR, CDR2 FQNEAQ (reference sequence). This CDR3 reads CASSYRQGETKNIQYF. The CDR3 nucleotides read TGTGCCAGCAGCTACCGACAGGGGGAGACCAAAAACATTCAGTACTTC.

This clonotype turned up a few times. J is TRBJ1-4 and V is TRBV28; a weak D match, TRBD1 (5 bases). The CDR3 is 16 amino acids. CDR1 and CDR2 (germline): MDHEN, SYDVKM. The V end lost 4 bases, the J end lost 6 bases, and 18 bases lay between the germline ends. The CDR3 region has the DNA TGTGCCAGCAGTTCTCGAAAGGGTCGGGGGGATGAAAAACTGTTTTTT. It codes for CASSSRKGRGDEKLFF. Complete variable domain (other parts from reference TRBV28 and TRBJ1-4): DVKVTQSSRYLVKRTGEKVFLECVQDMDHENMFWYRQDPGLGLRLIYFSYDVKMKEKGDIPEGYSVSREKKERFSLILESASTNQTSMYLCASSSRKGRGDEKLFFGSGTQLSVL.

This clonotype was seen a few times. The chain joins TRBV29-1 to TRBJ1-2, with 10 nucleotides matching TRBD1. J gave up 7 bases and V 4 bases, and 3 bases lay outside the gene matches. Germline CDR1 and CDR2: SQVTM and ANQGSEA. This CDR3 contains 12 residues. CDR3 DNA: TGCAGCGTTGGACAGGGGGCAAGTGGCTACACCTTC. It specifies CSVGQGASGYTF.

This clonotype appeared many times. The gene calls are TRBV28 and TRBJ2-3, with 9 bases that match TRBD1. In germline, CDR1 is MDHEN, CDR2 SYDVKM. The CDR3 consists of 15 residues. The V gene end was trimmed by 3 bases and the J gene end by 6 bases; junction bases not matched to a gene: 7. CDR3 DNA sequence: TGTGCCAGCAGTTTTTCGGGACAGGGATTGGATACGCAGTATTTT. Protein: CASSFSGQGLDTQYF.

This clonotype was observed a few times. This chain connects TRBV13 to TRBJ2-7; D perhaps matches TRBD2 (6 bases). From germline, CDR1 is PRHDT and CDR2 FYEKMQ (reference sequence). The CDR3 loop spans 14 amino acids. Deletions cut 5 bases from V and 2 bases from J, with 13 bases between. This CDR3 is CASSPGGRTYEQYF. The CDR3 nucleotides read TGTGCCAGCAGCCCTGGGGGGAGGACCTACGAGCAGTACTTC.

This clonotype was counted ten times or more. This chain's CDR3 is CASSSPRQGANLYEQYF. CDR3 sequence (DNA): TGTGCCAGCAGTTCCCCTCGACAGGGCGCGAATCTCTACGAGCAGTACTTC. This chain joins TRBV6-5 and TRBJ2-7; TRBD1 aligns across 7 bases. Germline lookup yields CDR1 MNHEY and CDR2 SVGAGI. CDR3 length: 17 amino acids. V trimming: 4 bases; J trimming: 3 bases; junction bases outside the gene matches: 15.

This rearrangement joins TRBV20-1 to TRBJ2-5; 7 nucleotides align to TRBD1. V was clipped by 6 bases and J by 5 bases; unmatched bases: 15. CDR3 length: 15 amino acids. CDR1 is DFQATT and CDR2 is SNEGSKA in the germline V gene (reference sequence). CDR3 protein: CSAYGAAGGLETQYF. DNA for the CDR3: TGCAGTGCGTACGGGGCGGCAGGGGGTTTGGAGACCCAGTACTTC.

This clonotype was seen only a few times. The chain employs TRBV20-1 and TRBJ1-6; 7 bases are a match to TRBD1. CDR3 length: 18 amino acids. With 5 bases clipped from V and 9 bases from J, the junction kept 22 bases outside the gene matches. Germline CDR1 is DFQATT and CDR2 is SNEGSKA (reference sequence). The CDR3 coding sequence is TGCAGTGCTGTCGACCCACGATCCGAAAGCAGGGGGAGTTCACCCCTCCACTTT. It translates to CSAVDPRSESRGSSPLHF.

This sequence joins TRBV29-1 and TRBJ1-1; 7 bases are a match to TRBD1. V was pared by 6 bases and J by 6 bases, with 13 bases of the junction left unmatched. This CDR3 has 14 amino acids. Germline lookup yields CDR1 SQVTM and CDR2 ANQGSEA. The CDR3 protein is CSVVRQGVMSEAFF. CDR3 DNA: TGCAGCGTGGTGAGACAGGGCGTGATGTCTGAAGCTTTCTTT.

The J gene is TRBJ2-3, the V gene TRBV4-3, with 8 bases fitting TRBD1. CDR1 and CDR2 (germline): LGHNA, YSLEER. The CDR3 has 14 residues. The J segment lost 4 bases and the V segment lost 0 bases, leaving 0 bases of the junction unmatched. Here the CDR3 reads CASSQETGADTQYF. The CDR3 nucleotides read TGCGCCAGCAGCCAAGAGACAGGGGCAGATACGCAGTATTTT.

This clonotype was seen repeatedly, ten times or more. This rearrangement joins TRBV6-1 to TRBJ2-3; TRBD2 might be the D (7 bases). CDR3 length: 14 residues. Trimming removed 6 bases from V and 3 bases from J, with 13 bases in between. Per germline, CDR1 MNHNS and CDR2 SASEGT. CDR3 sequence: CASSEGGITDTQYF. CDR3 DNA sequence: TGTGCCAGCAGCGAGGGGGGGATTACAGATACGCAGTATTTT.

The V gene is TRBV12-3 or TRBV12-4, the J gene TRBJ2-3; D ambiguous. This CDR3 is built from 14 residues. Trimming shortened V by 5 bases and J by 5 bases, and 14 bases separated the two germline ends. The CDR3 loop reads CASSPIVSGDTQYF. The CDR3 nucleotides read TGTGCCAGCAGTCCCATTGTCTCTGGAGATACGCAGTATTTT.

The rearrangement uses TRBV6-1 and TRBJ1-1; D unresolved. Trimming shortened V by 7 bases and J by 3 bases, and 18 bases separated the two germline ends. CDR1 is MNHNS and CDR2 is SASEGT in the germline V gene. CDR3 length equals 15 residues. The CDR3 bases are TGTGCCAGCACCCCGACGATAGGTGGGGACACTGAAGCTTTCTTT. It translates to CASTPTIGGDTEAFF.